This note documents a single T cell receptor beta chain sequence. The data stem from a study of Ad26.COV2.S vaccination and SARS-CoV-2 variants. Trimming stripped 3 bases from V and 8 bases from J, with 17 bases between. This CDR3 contains 14 residues. Germline CDR1 is SGDLS and CDR2 is YYNGEE. Described treatment: some 19 received Ad26.COV2.S at low or high dose, single or two shots; about 5 received placebo; per-sample allocation not given. Sampling was performed 63 days after the first vaccine or placebo injection. Profiling relied on immunoSEQ multiplex PCR, and the TCRdb table lists in-frame clones only, not all of them. Altogether hundreds of thousands of clones are present, about four fifths being singletons, with the ten largest covering 7% to 9.5%.

The sequenced sample was peripheral blood, obtained in a trial of Ad26.COV2.S vaccine versus placebo. This receptor was obtained from a person aged 18 to 65 who received the Ad26.COV2.S COVID-19 vaccine or a placebo. This rearrangement joins TRBV9 to TRBJ1-2, with D possibly being TRBD1 (5 bases). The CDR3 bases are TGTGCCAGCAGCGCCGGGGCCGATAGAGGAGGCTACACCTTC. This translates into CASSAGADRGGYTF.